The clone carrying this T cell receptor (beta chain) was found a few times. Its matching antigen is unknown. This sample is drawn from a study of beta chain features in type 1 diabetes. Across the whole study: Age and gender were similar between patients and healthy donors, as were cell yields. Study-level results: It was among patients, rather than healthy donors, that naive, central memory and Treg TCRB repertoires appeared more similar.

The CDR3 runs to 14 residues. V lost 6 bases and J lost 5; bases outside the gene matches: 8. The germline V gene has CDR1 LNHDA and CDR2 SQIVND (reference sequence). Sequenced material consisted of expressed TCRB transcripts (all of the isolated RNA was reverse transcribed). Repertoires were generated with immunoSEQ multiplex PCR, while TCRdb's copy carries only in-frame clones and drops some. The repertoire holds roughly 500,000 clones, with about an eighth as singletons. The sequence came from a woman under 30 in good health. Sequenced sample: naive CD4+ T cells from blood. V gene TRBV19 combines with J gene TRBJ2-7, with 9 bases that match TRBD1. The CDR3 is CASRHRDRENEQYF. The CDR3, as DNA: TGTGCCAGTAGGCACCGGGACAGGGAGAACGAGCAGTACTTC.